One and the same sample provided the 24 T cell receptor beta chains below, sequenced in a study of cytomegalovirus exposure and HLA in healthy donors. Primers: 60 Vbeta forward and 13 Jbeta reverse. Produced via immunoSEQ multiplex PCR; TCRdb's table is partial and in-frame only. This sample has about 150,000 clones; approximately 80% occur once, and the top ten carry approximately 1.5%. The sequencing sample was made of PBMCs. The receptors stem from a male donor in good health and CMV-seronegative.

This clone was recorded once. This rearrangement joins TRBV4-3 to TRBJ1-6; possibly TRBD1 for D (5 bases). Trimming removed 0 bases from V and 5 bases from J, with 14 bases in between. CDR3 length: 17 amino acids. Germline V lookup: CDR1 LGHNA, CDR2 YSLEER. CDR3 coding DNA: TGCGCCAGCAGCCAAGATCGAGGCGGGGCGAATAATTCACCCCTCCACTTT. Its protein product is CASSQDRGGANNSPLHF.

Here the CDR3 DNA reads TGTGCCAGCAGCTCCGCTATCAACGAAGCTTTCTTT. As protein: CASSSAINEAFF. The chain couples TRBV5-4 to TRBJ1-1; D not resolved. V was shortened by 3 bases and J by 8 bases, with 11 bases between the two germline ends. CDR1 and CDR2 (germline): SGHNT, YYREEE (reference sequence). The CDR3 runs to 12 residues. The full variable domain, rest sourced from reference TRBV5-4 and TRBJ1-1, is ETGVTQSPTHLIKTRGQQVTLRCSSQSGHNTVSWYQQALGQGPQFIFQYYREEENGRGNFPPRFSGLQFPNYSSELNVNALELDDSALYLCASSSAINEAFFGQGTRLTVV.

The chain has TRBV27 and TRBJ2-4, with 8 bases aligning to TRBD1. Germline CDR1 MNHEY, CDR2 SMNVEV (reference sequence). J gave up 1 base and V 5 bases, and 13 bases lay outside the gene matches. The CDR3 contains 18 residues. In nucleotides, the CDR3 is TGTGCCAGCAGTCCAAACATTGCAGGGGGCTTCGCCAAAAACATTCAGTACTTC. Its translation: CASSPNIAGGFAKNIQYF.

CDR3 protein: CASSLDSSGANVLTF. The DNA of the CDR3 is TGTGCCAGCAGCTTGGACAGCTCTGGGGCCAACGTCCTGACTTTC. This chain links TRBV5-6 with TRBJ2-6; D remains ambiguous. CDR1 is SGHDT, CDR2 YYEEEE, per germline. This CDR3 contains 15 residues. The V end was cut by 0 bases, the J end by 0 bases, with 4 bases between.

The V gene is TRBV9, the J gene TRBJ2-2, with 9 bases identical to TRBD2. CDR1 is SGDLS, CDR2 YYNGEE, per germline. Unmatched junction bases numbered 10, after V lost 4 bases and J lost 6 bases. This CDR3 contains 16 residues. In nucleotides, the CDR3 is TGTGCCAGCAGCCCAAGGTGGCTAGCGGGATCCGGGGAGCTGTTTTTT. Protein product: CASSPRWLAGSGELFF.

This chain joins TRBV4-2 and TRBJ2-4; 8 nucleotides align to TRBD1. The germline gives CDR1 LGHNA, CDR2 YNFKEQ. J gave up 7 bases and V 1 base, and 6 bases lay outside the gene matches. The CDR3 has 15 residues. CDR3 sequence (DNA): TGTGCCAGCAGCCAAGTACAGGGGGGAGTGAACATTCAGTACTTC. Amino acids: CASSQVQGGVNIQYF.

Worth noting for this clone: The same CDR3 can be traced to other DNA sequences in this sample. The chain uses TRBV4-3 and TRBJ2-2; maybe TRBD2 (6 bases). The germline V and J ends were trimmed by 1 base and 2 bases, with 11 bases remaining between them. Germline loops: CDR1 LGHNA, CDR2 YSLEER. The CDR3 has 16 amino acids. Written as DNA, the CDR3 is TGCGCCAGCAGCCAAGCGGGGACTCTCAACACCGGGGAGCTGTTTTTT. Its protein product is CASSQAGTLNTGELFF.

V and J are TRBV11-2 and TRBJ1-6; possibly TRBD1 for D (6 bases). Germline V gene sequence: CDR1 SGHAT, CDR2 FQNNGV. The CDR3 has 13 amino acids. The V end was cut by 6 bases, the J end by 10 bases, with 13 bases between. CDR3 in DNA: TGTGCCAGCAGTTGGAACAGGGAATCACCCCTCCACTTT. The encoded protein is CASSWNRESPLHF.

Concerning this clone itself: At one end the junction does not follow the germline gene, possibly because of a read error. The chain recombines TRBV19 with TRBJ1-6; 9 bases map to TRBD1. CDR1 is LNHDA and CDR2 is SQIVND in the germline V gene (reference sequence). The CDR3 consists of 14 residues. The CDR3 coding sequence is TGTGCCAGTAGTAGACAGGGGGAAAATTCACCCCCCCACTTT. It yields the protein CASSRQGENSPPHF.

The rearrangement joins TRBV13 to TRBJ2-3, with TRBD2 matching 8 bases. Germline V gives CDR1 PRHDT, CDR2 FYEKMQ (reference sequence). J lost 0 bases, V lost 4 bases, and 3 bases had no gene match. This CDR3 is built from 15 residues. This chain's CDR3 is CASSSRGASTDTQYF. CDR3 sequence (DNA): TGTGCCAGCAGCTCGCGGGGGGCCAGCACAGATACGCAGTATTTT.

The rearrangement uses TRBV7-2 and TRBJ2-3, with D unresolved. The CDR3 is 15 amino acids. Germline CDR1 SGHTA, CDR2 FQGNSA. V lost 5 bases to trimming and J lost 7 bases, with 19 bases between them. DNA for the CDR3: TGTGCCAGCAGCGCTGCTAGAGCGTCAACGTATACGCAGTATTTT. Translation: CASSAARASTYTQYF.

The rearrangement joins TRBV7-3 to TRBJ2-1; 9 positions match TRBD2. In germline, CDR1 is SGHTA, CDR2 FQGTGA. The CDR3 is made up of 15 amino acids. After removal of 5 bases from V and 6 bases from J, the junction contained 8 bases not matched to a gene. CDR3 amino acids: CASSTSGLASNEQFF. CDR3 coding DNA: TGTGCCAGCAGCACTTCGGGACTAGCCTCCAATGAGCAGTTCTTC.

The chain joins TRBV7-8 to TRBJ1-2; 7 nucleotides agree with TRBD1. The length of the CDR3 is 14 residues. Trimming cost V 5 bases and J 4 bases; bases outside gene matches: 7. Looked up from germline, CDR1 is SGHVS and CDR2 is FQNEAQ. The CDR3 reads CASSLTGDGYGYTF. CDR3 bases: TGTGCCAGCAGCCTAACAGGGGATGGCTATGGCTACACCTTC.

The J gene is TRBJ2-5, the V gene TRBV9, with 9 nucleotides matching TRBD2. CDR1 and CDR2 (germline): SGDLS, YYNGEE. Trimming at V came to 0 bases and at J to 4 bases, leaving 13 bases not matched to a gene. The CDR3 contains 18 residues. CDR3 coding DNA: TGTGCCAGCAGCGTAGAGGCGGGGGAGGCGGGGGGGCTAGAGACCCAGTACTTC. Translated: CASSVEAGEAGGLETQYF.

The rearrangement uses TRBV28 and TRBJ2-3, with 9 bases aligning to TRBD1. The J segment lost 2 bases and the V segment lost 4 bases, leaving 7 bases of the junction unmatched. Per the germline V gene, CDR1 is MDHEN and CDR2 is SYDVKM. The CDR3 loop spans 16 amino acids. This chain's CDR3 is CASSSPTGGFTDTQYF. The CDR3 DNA sequence: TGTGCCAGCAGTTCCCCGACAGGGGGGTTCACAGATACGCAGTATTTT.

CDR3 sequence reads: CASSATGRNYGYTF. CDR3 nucleotides: TGTGCCAGCAGCGCGACAGGACGTAACTATGGCTACACCTTC. The rearrangement joins TRBV5-4 to TRBJ1-2, with a tentative D call TRBD1 (6 bases). The length of the CDR3 is 14 residues. Trimming stripped 4 bases from V and 1 base from J, with 11 bases between. The germline V gene encodes CDR1 SGHNT and CDR2 YYREEE (reference sequence).

The V gene is TRBV7-2, the J gene TRBJ2-7; D not certain. Looked up from germline, CDR1 is SGHTA and CDR2 is FQGNSA. V lost 0 bases, J lost 3 bases, and 9 bases lay in between. This CDR3 spans 14 amino acids. The CDR3 DNA sequence: TGTGCCAGCAGCTTAGCGGCTCTTTACTACGAGCAGTACTTC. Translated: CASSLAALYYEQYF.

The chain combines TRBV2 with TRBJ1-4, with D possibly matching TRBD1 (6 bases). The CDR3 sequence is 14 residues long. The germline V and J ends were trimmed by 7 bases and 8 bases, with 17 bases remaining between them. Germline assignment: CDR1 SNHLY and CDR2 FYNNEI. The chain's CDR3 is CASIVGQGREKLFF. The CDR3 DNA follows: TGTGCCAGCATTGTGGGCCAGGGGCGAGAAAAACTGTTTTTT. Complete variable domain (other parts from reference TRBV2 and TRBJ1-4): EPEVTQTPSHQVTQMGQEVILRCVPISNHLYFYWYRQILGQKVEFLVSFYNNEISEKSEIFDDQFSVERPDGSNFTLKIRSTKLEDSAMYFCASIVGQGREKLFFGSGTQLSVL.

The chain uses TRBV29-1 and TRBJ2-1; TRBD2 matches at 14 bases. With 6 bases clipped from V and 9 bases from J, the junction kept 7 bases outside the gene matches. This CDR3 comprises 14 residues. Looked up from germline, CDR1 is SQVTM and CDR2 is ANQGSEA. CDR3 region: CSVSGLAGVGEQFF. CDR3 DNA: TGCAGCGTCTCGGGACTAGCGGGAGTCGGTGAGCAGTTCTTC.

The gene calls are TRBV5-1 and TRBJ2-1; unclear D gene. Per germline, CDR1 SGHRS and CDR2 YFSETQ. V lost 2 bases, J lost 0 bases, and 6 bases lay in between. The CDR3 is made up of 14 amino acids. The CDR3 is CASSFPSSYNEQFF. CDR3 nucleotide sequence: TGCGCCAGCAGCTTCCCTAGCTCCTACAATGAGCAGTTCTTC.

The V and J genes are TRBV7-6 and TRBJ2-5, with 7 bases that match TRBD1. The DNA end favors TRBJ2-7, so the J call may be wrong. The CDR3 has 14 amino acids. Germline CDR1 and CDR2: SGHVS and FNYEAQ. The CDR3 sequence: CASSLKGTVYEQYF. CDR3 sequence (DNA): TGTGCCAGCAGCTTAAAAGGGACAGTCTACGAGCAGTACTTC.

The chain has TRBV29-1 and TRBJ2-3; the match to TRBD2 covers 10 bases. The germline gives CDR1 SQVTM, CDR2 ANQGSEA. The CDR3 is 13 residues long. With 6 bases clipped from V and 3 bases from J, the junction kept 3 bases outside the gene matches. CDR3 sequence: CSVELAGTDTQYF. The CDR3 nucleotides are TGCAGCGTGGAACTAGCGGGAACAGATACGCAGTATTTT.

V is TRBV5-1 and J is TRBJ1-2; 7 bases align to TRBD1. The CDR3 is 14 residues long. Germline loops: CDR1 SGHRS, CDR2 YFSETQ. After removal of 4 bases from V and 7 bases from J, the junction contained 10 bases not matched to a gene. In DNA, the CDR3 is TGCGCCAGCAGCCTTGCAACAGGGGAAGGTGGCTACACCTTC. Protein sequence: CASSLATGEGGYTF.

The chain links TRBV2 to TRBJ1-5; D not certain. The germline gives CDR1 SNHLY, CDR2 FYNNEI. The CDR3 consists of 14 residues. V lost 6 bases to trimming and J lost 2 bases, with 11 bases between them. The CDR3 loop is CASRPIGGNQPQHF. The CDR3 DNA follows: TGTGCCAGCAGACCGATAGGAGGCAATCAGCCCCAGCATTTT.